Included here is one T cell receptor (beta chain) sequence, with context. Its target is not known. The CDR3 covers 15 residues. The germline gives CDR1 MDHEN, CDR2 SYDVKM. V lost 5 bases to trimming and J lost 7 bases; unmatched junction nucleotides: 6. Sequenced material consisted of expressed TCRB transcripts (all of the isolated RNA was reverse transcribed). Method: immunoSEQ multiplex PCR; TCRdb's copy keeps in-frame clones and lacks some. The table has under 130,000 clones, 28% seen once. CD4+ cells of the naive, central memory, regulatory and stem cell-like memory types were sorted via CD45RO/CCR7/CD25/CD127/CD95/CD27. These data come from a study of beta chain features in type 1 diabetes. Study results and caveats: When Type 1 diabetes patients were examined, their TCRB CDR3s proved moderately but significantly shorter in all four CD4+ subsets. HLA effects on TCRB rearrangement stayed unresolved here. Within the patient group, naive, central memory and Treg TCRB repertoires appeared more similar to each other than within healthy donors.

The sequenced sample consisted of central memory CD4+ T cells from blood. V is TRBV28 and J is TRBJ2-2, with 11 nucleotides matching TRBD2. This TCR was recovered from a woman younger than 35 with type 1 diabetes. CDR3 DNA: TGTGCCAGCAGTACCTCAGGACTAGCGGGCGGGGAGCTGTTTTTT. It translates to CASSTSGLAGGELFF.